These T cell receptor beta chains were read from a single sample in a study of blood T cell dynamics during melanoma immunotherapy. This table comes from immunoSEQ multiplex PCR, and its TCRdb copy is limited to in-frame clones, with some not included. This table has about 4,800 clones, around nine tenths appearing once. The sequenced sample was blood, obtained from a patient treated with checkpoint blockade. The receptors stem from a human donor with melanoma. Each CDR3 is given with its conserved first and last residue. The order of the fields is D gene, J gene, V gene, clone size, CDR3 DNA, CDR3 protein. The D gene is left open where the match is weak. Size is omitted from some rows. Given values are once, few, many or a class for expanded clones.

>.|TRBJ2-2|TRBV7-3|.
TGTGCCAGCAGCTCGGGGGCCGGGGAGCTGTTTTTT
CASSSGAGELFF
>TRBD2|TRBJ2-1|TRBV7-9|.
TGTGCCGCACGAGGGACTAGCGGGAGTAACGCCTACAATGAGCAGTTCTTC
CAARGTSGSNAYNEQFF
>.|TRBJ2-2|TRBV28|.
TGTGCCAGCAGTTTATCGGGAGAGAGGGAGCTGTTTTTT
CASSLSGERELFF
>TRBD1|TRBJ1-5|TRBV28|few
TGTGCCAGCAGTTCGGGACAGCTCAATCAGCCCCAGCATTTT
CASSSGQLNQPQHF
>.|TRBJ1-5|TRBV6-4|.
TGTGCCAGCTCAAAGGAGGGCAATCAGCCCCAGCATTTT
CASSKEGNQPQHF
>.|TRBJ1-4|TRBV6-5|.
TGTGCCAGCAGTCCTAGTGAAAAACTGTTTTTT
CASSPSEKLFF
>.|TRBJ2-1|TRBV10-3|.
TGTGCCATCTCGGTTGAGGCCGTGGATGAGCAGTTCTTC
CAISVEAVDEQFF
>.|TRBJ2-7|TRBV28|.
TGTGCCAGCAGTTTACCCCCTGTCCCCCAGCAGTACTTC
CASSLPPVPQQYF
>TRBD1|TRBJ1-4|TRBV2|.
TGTGCCAGCAGCGCCTCGGTTCCGGGACAGTATGAAAAACTGTTTTTT
CASSASVPGQYEKLFF
>TRBD1|TRBJ2-6|TRBV27|.
TGTGCCAGCAGTCTAAGAACAGGGGCTGGGGCCAACGTCCTGACTTTC
CASSLRTGAGANVLTF
>.|TRBJ2-3|TRBV4-1|.
TGCGCCAGCAGCCCCGGTTCAGGGGTTGGAGAAGATACGCAGTATTTT
CASSPGSGVGEDTQYF
>.|TRBJ2-7|TRBV19|.
TGTGCCAGTAGTATTACGGCGGGCCGCAGATCCTACGAGCAGTACTTC
CASSITAGRRSYEQYF
>TRBD2|TRBJ2-1|TRBV5-6|.
TGTGCCAGCAGCTTGTCAACTAGCGGGAGGGTAAATGAGCAGTTCTTC
CASSLSTSGRVNEQFF
>.|TRBJ2-7|TRBV7-8|.
TGTGCCACCGGGACCCGGGGATACGAGCAGTACTTC
CATGTRGYEQYF
>TRBD1|TRBJ1-4|TRBV30|once
TGTGCCTGGAGTGTAATATGGGGACAGGGCCCCGAAAAACTGTTTTTT
CAWSVIWGQGPEKLFF
>.|TRBJ1-1|TRBV11-3|.
TGTGCCAGCAGCCGAATGGGGAACACTGAAGCTTTCTTT
CASSRMGNTEAFF
>TRBD1|TRBJ1-5|TRBV19|.
TGTGCCAGTACCAGGGGGGGGTCCCGGCGGCCCCAGCATTTT
CASTRGGSRRPQHF
>.|TRBJ2-1|TRBV11-2|.
TGTGCCAGCACCCGGGGGCTAGCGGAGGTGTGGACCTACAATGAGCAGTTCTTC
CASTRGLAEVWTYNEQFF
>TRBD1|TRBJ2-5|TRBV28|once
TGTGCCAGCAGTCCCGCGGACAGGACCACCCTAGAGACCCAGTACTTC
CASSPADRTTLETQYF
>.|TRBJ1-1|TRBV6-5|.
TGTGCCAGCAGTTACTTAGCGGGCAGGGGCGAAGAAGCTTTCTTT
CASSYLAGRGEEAFF
>.|TRBJ2-7|TRBV4-2|.
TGTGCCAGCAGCCAAGATTTGGAGTTTGCGTACGAGCAGTACTTC
CASSQDLEFAYEQYF
>TRBD2|TRBJ2-2|TRBV5-1|.
TGCGCCAGCAGCTCCCCTAGCGGGAACCCCCGTGGTACCGGGGAGCTGTTTTTT
CASSSPSGNPRGTGELFF
>TRBD2|TRBJ2-1|TRBV7-9|.
TGTGCCAGCAGCCATGGTGGGACTAGCTACAATGAGCAGTTCTTC
CASSHGGTSYNEQFF
>.|TRBJ2-5|TRBV4-3|.
TGCGCCAGCAGCCACGCTCATAGGGGCGGAGAGACCCAGTACTTC
CASSHAHRGGETQYF
>TRBD1|TRBJ1-3|TRBV14|.
TGTGCCAGCAGCCTTAGACAGGGGAACACCATATATTTT
CASSLRQGNTIYF
>.|TRBJ2-7|TRBV19|.
TGTGCCAGTAGCACTGGCGAGCGTCGAAGGAACGAGCAGTACTTC
CASSTGERRRNEQYF
>.|TRBJ1-1|TRBV13|.
TGTGCCAGCAGCTTAGTTGGGAGGAGGAACACTGAAGCTTTCTTT
CASSLVGRRNTEAFF
>TRBD2|TRBJ2-5|TRBV9|.
TGTGCCAGCAGCGTAGCAGCGGGGGGCGCGGTAGAGACCCAGTACTTC
CASSVAAGGAVETQYF
>.|TRBJ1-5|TRBV15|.
TGTGCCACCAGCAGAGATCTAGGGAGCAATCAGCCCCAGCATTTT
CATSRDLGSNQPQHF
>.|TRBJ1-2|TRBV7-2|.
TGTGCCAGCAGCATTGACAGTAACTATGGCTACACCTTC
CASSIDSNYGYTF
>.|TRBJ1-3|TRBV29-1|once
TGCAGCGTCAAAGGAGGGAAAGGAAGAAACACCATATATTTT
CSVKGGKGRNTIYF
>.|TRBJ2-2|TRBV5-1|.
TGCGCCAGCAGCTTGAACAGGGAGAACACCGGGGAGCTGTTTTTT
CASSLNRENTGELFF
>TRBD1|TRBJ2-4|TRBV5-1|.
TGCGCCAGCAGCGTCGGGACAGGGGGAAATTCGAGGATTCAGTACTTC
CASSVGTGGNSRIQYF
>TRBD2|TRBJ2-5|TRBV9|.
TGTGCCAGCAGCGAGACTAGCGGGAGTTGGGAGACCCAGTACTTC
CASSETSGSWETQYF
>TRBD2|TRBJ2-2|TRBV5-1|once
TGCGCCAGCAGCTTGGGACTAGCAGATAACACCGGGGAGCTGTTTTTT
CASSLGLADNTGELFF
>.|TRBJ2-5|TRBV28|.
TGTGCCAGCAGTTTCGGGGGCCAAGAGACCCAGTACTTC
CASSFGGQETQYF
>.|TRBJ2-3|TRBV5-6|.
TGTGCCAGCAGTAGGACCGTTCAGGGAGATACGCAGTATTTT
CASSRTVQGDTQYF
>.|TRBJ2-5|TRBV7-2|.
TGTGCCAGCAGCTTAGGAATCCAAGAGACCCAGTACTTC
CASSLGIQETQYF